A selection of T cell receptor beta chains follows, all from one sample in a study of response to subunit inactivated influenza vaccine. Each CDR3 protein gets one entry after TCRdb re-called the RT-PCR reads with MiXCR. This table holds over 150,000 distinct CDR3 sequences, about an eighth found once. Here the sequenced sample was CD8+ T cells sorted from PBMCs, taken 5 days after vaccination. The receptors were sampled from a man between 50 and 59 years old who received an inactivated influenza vaccine. Both conserved end residues are part of each CDR3. Each record gives: J gene, V gene, CDR3 protein.

>TRBJ1-2|TRBV21-1
CASSGKTKAGGGYGYTF
>TRBJ1-1|TRBV6-1
CASSEQDNTEAFF
>TRBJ2-5|TRBV11-2
CASSLGPAETQYF
>TRBJ2-7|TRBV5-6
CASSSIGHPYEQYF
>TRBJ1-2|TRBV12-3/TRBV12-4
CASSLGTDYGYTF
>TRBJ2-1|TRBV9
CASSVGLAGAYNEQFF
>TRBJ2-1|TRBV12-3/TRBV12-4
CASSLFYNEQFF
>TRBJ2-1|TRBV6-5
CASSYSTSGGEQFF
>TRBJ1-1|TRBV6-2/TRBV6-3
CASSYSYGNTEAFF
>TRBJ2-3|TRBV27
CASTSSLDPDTQYF
>TRBJ1-1|TRBV12-3/TRBV12-4
CASTYTENTEAFF
>TRBJ2-7|TRBV4-1
CASSQGGGYEQYF
>TRBJ2-7|TRBV20-1
CSAEILTGGYEQYF
>TRBJ2-1|TRBV7-9
CASSREFNEQFF
>TRBJ2-1|TRBV27
CASRSGGRSYNEQFF
>TRBJ2-7|TRBV20-1
CSARDRTGWSYEQYF
>TRBJ2-1|TRBV12-3/TRBV12-4
CASSLGDRGFDEQFF
>TRBJ1-6|TRBV5-1
CASSWWTTGGGNSPLHF
>TRBJ2-1|TRBV7-8
CASSLVVAGGGEQFF
>TRBJ2-2|TRBV9
CASSGLTNTGELFF
>TRBJ1-6|TRBV28
CASSSPASRGYNSPLHF
>TRBJ2-5|TRBV7-6
CASSLAGGYEWAAQETQYF
>TRBJ2-5|TRBV7-6
CASSPSVLGGETQYF
>TRBJ2-5|TRBV25-1
CASSEYLTGETQYF
>TRBJ2-5|TRBV27
CASSNDREETQYF
>TRBJ2-1|TRBV20-1
CSASRGVRYNEQFF
>TRBJ2-7|TRBV28
CASSPLAAAGNYEQYF
>TRBJ2-7|TRBV5-1
CASSAGTAYYEQYF
>TRBJ2-2|TRBV4-2
CASSQFENTGELFF
>TRBJ2-5|TRBV11-2
CASSSRLAGAFQETQYF
>TRBJ2-3|TRBV7-6
CASSPGILAGAADTQYF
>TRBJ1-1|TRBV6-5
CASNRYTEAFF
>TRBJ2-7|TRBV11-1
CASSPWRASYEQYF
>TRBJ2-4|TRBV7-3
CASSLTGGGDIQYF
>TRBJ2-7|TRBV12-3/TRBV12-4
CASSDRGTYEQYF
>TRBJ2-3|TRBV25-1
CASSRMRSSTDTQYF
>TRBJ2-1|TRBV27
CASSLPARANEQFF
>TRBJ2-3|TRBV11-2
CASSFTRSTDTQYF
>TRBJ1-1|TRBV5-1
CASSVGTGTEAFF
>TRBJ1-6|TRBV5-1
CASSSDAGGFYNSPLHF
>TRBJ2-7|TRBV27
CASSPMGTAHEQYF
>TRBJ2-5|TRBV14
CASSQRETQYF
>TRBJ2-5|TRBV7-2
CASSPKGPYLIQETQYF
>TRBJ2-7|TRBV7-9
CASSLLPGEQYF
>TRBJ2-7|TRBV3-1
CASSQGDGGVINSEQYF
>TRBJ2-5|TRBV5-6
CASSWGSPAQETQYF
>TRBJ2-7|TRBV20-1
CSARDLEREYEQYF
>TRBJ2-5|TRBV6-2/TRBV6-3
CASSYLGLSTQETQYF
>TRBJ2-5|TRBV10-3
CAISPTIEYQETQYF
>TRBJ2-5|TRBV2
CASSGILSSGGAEQTQYF
>TRBJ2-5|TRBV19
CASSIGGGYQETQYF
>TRBJ2-7|TRBV20-1
CSARDVARYEQYF